The entry below gives a single T cell receptor (beta chain) sequence along with its context. Antigen specificity is unknown. Diagnoses rested on clinical symptoms, serum thyroxine and TRAb, thyroid ultrasound and orbital computed tomography. The sample originates from a study of T cells in Graves' hyperthyroidism and ophthalmopathy. Broader study findings: A model of 13 V-J pairs discriminated ophthalmopathy from stable hyperthyroidism.

The CDR3 regions of TCR beta were amplified from RNA transcripts. First-round RT-PCR of the TCR CDR3 relied on the HTBI primer set. TCRdb used MiXCR to reprocess the multiplex PCR reads, holding one entry per CDR3 protein. The sample comprises hundreds of thousands of distinct CDR3 sequences, under 60% of which are singletons, and just over 8% rests with the top ten. From germline, CDR1 is SQVTM and CDR2 ANQGSEA. V trimming: 7 bases; J trimming: 1 base; junction bases outside the gene matches: 6. This CDR3 is 14 amino acids long. The TCR was taken from a woman aged 18-30 years with Graves' hyperthyroidism. V usage is TRBV29-1 and J usage is TRBJ2-5; the match to TRBD2 covers 10 bases. What was sequenced was peripheral blood or thyroid tissue (not recorded which). The CDR3 nucleotides read TGCAGCGCAGGGACTAGCGAGATCCAAGAGACCCAGTACTTC. Its translation is CSAGTSEIQETQYF.